The sequence of this T cell receptor beta chain was determined in a study of shared clonotypes between healthy human individuals. A word on this clone: Its matching antigen is unknown.

Sequencing used immunoSEQ multiplex PCR; TCRdb keeps in-frame clones, though not all of them. Of about 600,000 clones in the sample, more than 95% were seen once. Findings of the study overall: Sampling used blood alone; tissue repertoires probably differ.

The germline V and J ends were trimmed by 2 bases and 7 bases, with 5 bases remaining between them. CDR1 MDHEN and CDR2 SYDVKM come from the germline V gene. This CDR3 is 11 amino acids long. This sequence was found in a woman younger than 45 in good health. Material: naive CD4+ T cells sorted from blood. Subset meaning: CD45RA+ positively selected. The gene calls are TRBV28 and TRBJ1-2; D unclear. CDR3 in DNA: TGTGCCAGCAGTTTAGGGTTTGGCTACACCTTC. As protein: CASSLGFGYTF.